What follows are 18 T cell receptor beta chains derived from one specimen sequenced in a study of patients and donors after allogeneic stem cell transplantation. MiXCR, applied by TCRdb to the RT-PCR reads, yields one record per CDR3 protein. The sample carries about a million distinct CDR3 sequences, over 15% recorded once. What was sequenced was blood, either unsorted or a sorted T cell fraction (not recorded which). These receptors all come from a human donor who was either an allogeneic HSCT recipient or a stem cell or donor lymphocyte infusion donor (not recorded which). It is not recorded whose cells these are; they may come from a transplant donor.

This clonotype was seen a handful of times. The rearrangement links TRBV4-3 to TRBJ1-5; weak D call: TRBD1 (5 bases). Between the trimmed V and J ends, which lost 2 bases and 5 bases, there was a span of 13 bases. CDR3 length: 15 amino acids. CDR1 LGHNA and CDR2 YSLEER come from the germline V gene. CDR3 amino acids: CASSQSTEPYQPQHF. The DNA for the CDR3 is TGCGCCAGCAGCCAATCGACAGAACCCTATCAGCCCCAGCATTTT.

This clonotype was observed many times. DNA of the CDR3: TGTGCCAGCAGTTTAGGGGCACAGGGAGGCACCTACAATGAGCAGTTCTTC. This sequence encodes CASSLGAQGGTYNEQFF. The chain joins TRBV12-3 or TRBV12-4 to TRBJ2-1; the D call may be TRBD1 or TRBD2 (6 bases each). V lost 1 base and J 2 bases, leaving 15 bases between the germline ends. The CDR3 length is 17 residues.

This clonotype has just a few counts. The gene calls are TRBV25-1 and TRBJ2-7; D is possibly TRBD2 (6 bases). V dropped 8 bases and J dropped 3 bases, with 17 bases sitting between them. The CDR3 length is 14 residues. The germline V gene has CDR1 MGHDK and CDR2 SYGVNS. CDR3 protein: CASAPGRTNYEQYF. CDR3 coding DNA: TGTGCCAGCGCCCCGGGCAGGACTAACTACGAGCAGTACTTC.

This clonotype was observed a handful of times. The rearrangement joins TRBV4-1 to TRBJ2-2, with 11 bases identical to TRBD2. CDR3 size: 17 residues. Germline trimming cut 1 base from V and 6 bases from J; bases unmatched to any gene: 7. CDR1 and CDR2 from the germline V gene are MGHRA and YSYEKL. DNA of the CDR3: TGCGCCAGCAGCCAAGCGTTAGCGGGAGGGGATTCCGGGGAGCTGTTTTTT. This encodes CASSQALAGGDSGELFF.

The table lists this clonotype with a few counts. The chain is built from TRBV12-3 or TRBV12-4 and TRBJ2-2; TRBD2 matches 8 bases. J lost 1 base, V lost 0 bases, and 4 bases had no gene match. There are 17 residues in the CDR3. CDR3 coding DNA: TGTGCCAGCAGTTTAGCGCGGGGGGCCGGGAACACCGGGGAGCTGTTTTTT. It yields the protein CASSLARGAGNTGELFF.

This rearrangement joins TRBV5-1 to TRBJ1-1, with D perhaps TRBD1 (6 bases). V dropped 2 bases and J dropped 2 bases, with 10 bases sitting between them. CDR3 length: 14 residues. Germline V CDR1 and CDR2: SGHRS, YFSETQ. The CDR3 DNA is TGCGCCAGCAGCTTCATGGACAGAAACACTGAAGCTTTCTTT. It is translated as CASSFMDRNTEAFF.

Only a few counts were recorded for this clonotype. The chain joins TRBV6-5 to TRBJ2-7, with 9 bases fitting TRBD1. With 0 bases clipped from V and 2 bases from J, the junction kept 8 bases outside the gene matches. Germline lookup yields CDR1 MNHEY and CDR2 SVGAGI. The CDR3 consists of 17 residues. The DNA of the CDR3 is TGTGCCAGCAGTTACTCTGGAGGGGACAGGGAAACCTACGAGCAGTACTTC. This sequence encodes CASSYSGGDRETYEQYF.

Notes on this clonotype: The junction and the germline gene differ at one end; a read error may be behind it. The CDR3 protein is CASSFWSDSYEKYF. The CDR3 nucleotides are TGTGCCAGCAGCTTTTGGTCCGACTCCTACGAGAAGTACTTC. J is TRBJ2-7 and V is TRBV13; D gene unclear. The V gene's germline CDR1 is PRHDT and CDR2 FYEKMQ (reference sequence). The CDR3 length is 14 residues.

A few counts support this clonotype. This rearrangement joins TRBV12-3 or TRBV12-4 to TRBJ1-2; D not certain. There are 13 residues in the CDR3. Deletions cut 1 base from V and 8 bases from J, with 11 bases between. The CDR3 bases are TGTGCCAGCAGTTTAGGGGCGGGCGTGGGCTACACCTTC. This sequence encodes CASSLGAGVGYTF.

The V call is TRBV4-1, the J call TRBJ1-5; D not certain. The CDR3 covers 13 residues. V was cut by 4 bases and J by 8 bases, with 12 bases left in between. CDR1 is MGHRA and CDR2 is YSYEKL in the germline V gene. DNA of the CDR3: TGCGCCAGCAGCCCTCTCGAGAGTGAGCCCCAGCATTTT. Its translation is CASSPLESEPQHF.

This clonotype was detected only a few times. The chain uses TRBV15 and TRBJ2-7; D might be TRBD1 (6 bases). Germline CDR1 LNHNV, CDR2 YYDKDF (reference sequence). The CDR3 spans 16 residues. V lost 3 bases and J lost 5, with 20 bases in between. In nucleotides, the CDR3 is TGTGCCACCAGCAGGTCAGGGGCACTAGGGAGCAACGAGCAGTACTTC. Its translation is CATSRSGALGSNEQYF.

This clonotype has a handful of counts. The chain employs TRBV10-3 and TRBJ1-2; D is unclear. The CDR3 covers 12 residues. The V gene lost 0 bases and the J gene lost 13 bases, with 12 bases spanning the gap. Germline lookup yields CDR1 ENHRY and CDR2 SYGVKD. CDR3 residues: CAISESSGSGTF. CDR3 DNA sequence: TGTGCCATCAGTGAGTCGAGCGGGTCCGGCACCTTC.

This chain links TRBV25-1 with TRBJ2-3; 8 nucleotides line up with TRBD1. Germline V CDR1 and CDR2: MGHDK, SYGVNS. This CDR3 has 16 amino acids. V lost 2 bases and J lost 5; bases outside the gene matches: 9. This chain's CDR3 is CASSESRTGTEDTQYF. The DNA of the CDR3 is TGTGCCAGCAGTGAAAGTAGGACAGGGACGGAAGATACGCAGTATTTT.

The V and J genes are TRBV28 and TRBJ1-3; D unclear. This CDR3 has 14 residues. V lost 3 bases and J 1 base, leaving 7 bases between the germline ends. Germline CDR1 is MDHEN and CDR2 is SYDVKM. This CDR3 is CASSFDLSGNTIYF. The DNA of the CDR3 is TGTGCCAGCAGTTTTGACCTGTCTGGAAACACCATATATTTT.

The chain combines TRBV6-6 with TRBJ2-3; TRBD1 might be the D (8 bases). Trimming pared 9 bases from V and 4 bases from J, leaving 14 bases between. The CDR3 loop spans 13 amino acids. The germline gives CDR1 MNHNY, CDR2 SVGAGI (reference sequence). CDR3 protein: CASEQGGADTQYF. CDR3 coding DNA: TGTGCCAGTGAACAGGGGGGGGCAGATACGCAGTATTTT.

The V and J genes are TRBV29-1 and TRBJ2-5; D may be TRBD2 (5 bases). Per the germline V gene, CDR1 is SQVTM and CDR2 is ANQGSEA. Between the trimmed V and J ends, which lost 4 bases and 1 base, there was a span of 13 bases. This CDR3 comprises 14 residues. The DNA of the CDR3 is TGCAGCGTTGTGGGAGCCACCTCCCAAGAGACCCAGTACTTC. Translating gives CSVVGATSQETQYF.

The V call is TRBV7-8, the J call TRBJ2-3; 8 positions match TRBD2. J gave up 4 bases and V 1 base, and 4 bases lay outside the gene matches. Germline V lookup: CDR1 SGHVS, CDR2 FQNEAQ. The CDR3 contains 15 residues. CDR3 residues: CASSLVGLGADTQYF. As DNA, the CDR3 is TGTGCCAGCAGCTTAGTGGGACTAGGAGCAGATACGCAGTATTTT.

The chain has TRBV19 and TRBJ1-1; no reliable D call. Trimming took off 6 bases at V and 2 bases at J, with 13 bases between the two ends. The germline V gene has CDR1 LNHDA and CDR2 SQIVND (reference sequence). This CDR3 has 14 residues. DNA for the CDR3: TGTGCCAGTAGCATAACAGCGTTTAACACTGAAGCTTTCTTT. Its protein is CASSITAFNTEAFF. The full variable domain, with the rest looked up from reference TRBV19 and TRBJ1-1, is DGGITQSPKYLFRKEGQNVTLSCEQNLNHDAMYWYRQDPGQGLRLIYYSQIVNDFQKGDIAEGYSVSREKKESFPLTVTSAQKNPTAFYLCASSITAFNTEAFFGQGTRLTVV.